This TCR beta chain was identified during a study of PD-L1 blockade in urothelial cancer. For the study at large: Individuals in the cohort had been given 0 to 3 earlier chemotherapy regimens.

Time point reported: pretreatment peripheral blood. Germline CDR1 SGHTA, CDR2 FQGNSA. V lost 5 bases and J 10 bases, leaving 10 bases between the germline ends. The CDR3 contains 11 residues. The data were produced by immunoSEQ multiplex PCR, yet TCRdb's version contains in-frame clones alone and is incomplete. In the table there are under 80,000 clones, roughly 79% of which are singletons. The chain has TRBV7-2 and TRBJ2-3, with D tentatively TRBD2 (5 bases). The clonotype comes from a man between 70 and 80 years old with urothelial cancer. Sample: PBMCs, taken around atezolizumab (anti-PD-L1) treatment. CDR3 sequence (DNA): TGTGCCAGCAGCCCCCCCGGGGCGCAGTATTTT. This encodes CASSPPGAQYF.